The sequence of this T cell receptor (beta chain) was determined in a study of blood T cells in healthy people across ages. Points from the study as a whole: Shifts in expanded clonotypes may have been confounded by donor CMV status, which was unknown. In these data, TCR beta diversity tracked strongly with naive T cell percentage.

Germline V gene lookup returns CDR1 MNHEY and CDR2 SVGEGT. Germline trimming cut 10 bases from V and 0 bases from J; bases unmatched to any gene: 10. The CDR3 contains 15 residues. A second PCR, run for roughly 7 to 11 cycles, used a sample-barcoded 5' primer plus a J-beta primer mix. Individual samples furnished no less than 3 million CDR3-containing paired-end reads apiece. TCRdb used MiXCR to reprocess the 5' RACE reads, holding one entry per CDR3 protein. This sample carries roughly 730,000 distinct CDR3 sequences, about 61% of them seen once, and the ten largest clones take around 25%. Researchers isolated at least 7 million PBMCs per sample. Regarding this clonotype: Antigen unknown.

The chain couples TRBV6-2 or TRBV6-3 to TRBJ2-7; 9 nucleotides agree with TRBD2. The sample taken for sequencing was blood. This receptor was identified in a man aged 40-49 years in good health. The CDR3 region is CATRRLAGDSYEQYF. CDR3 in DNA: TGTGCCACCCGAAGATTAGCGGGGGACTCCTACGAGCAGTACTTC.